The 28 T cell receptor beta chains in this list originate from one sample, sequenced in a study of T cell responses to AZD1222 COVID-19 vaccine. Using immunoSEQ multiplex PCR, the repertoire was profiled, and TCRdb retains in-frame clones only, with some absent. The repertoire consists of about 120,000 clones, with 80% to 90% occurring once and the leading ten covering about 27%. Source: peripheral blood, taken 28 days after the second AZD1222 dose. The receptors shown here come from an adult who received the AZD1222 COVID-19 vaccine.

V usage is TRBV7-2 and J usage is TRBJ1-2; D uncertain. Trimming shortened V by 4 bases and J by 0 bases, and 12 bases separated the two germline ends. Germline CDR1 is SGHTA and CDR2 is FQGNSA. This CDR3 spans 15 amino acids. The CDR3 coding sequence is TGTGCCAGCAGCTCCAGAGCGGGGTCTAACTATGGCTACACCTTC. It codes for CASSSRAGSNYGYTF.

This rearrangement joins TRBV18 to TRBJ2-1, with TRBD1 identical over 7 bases. The CDR3 is made up of 14 amino acids. CDR1 is KGHSH and CDR2 is LQKENI in the germline V gene. V lost 3 bases, J lost 2 bases, and 1 base stayed unmatched. CDR3 region: CASSPGTAYNEQFF. The CDR3 coding sequence is TGTGCCAGCTCACCCGGGACAGCCTACAATGAGCAGTTCTTC.

The chain has TRBV7-2 and TRBJ1-2; D is uncertain. The germline V gene encodes CDR1 SGHTA and CDR2 FQGNSA. There are 11 residues in the CDR3. V shed 3 bases and J shed 8 bases, with 7 bases lying between them. DNA of the CDR3: TGTGCCAGCAGCTTTAATGGGGGCTACACCTTC. The encoded protein is CASSFNGGYTF.

The rearrangement links TRBV7-6 to TRBJ1-2; D uncertain. The V end lost 5 bases, the J end lost 6 bases, and 7 bases lay between the germline ends. In germline, CDR1 is SGHVS, CDR2 FNYEAQ. The CDR3 contains 11 residues. CDR3 region: CASSLSDGYTF. CDR3 coding DNA: TGTGCCAGCAGCCTCTCCGATGGCTACACCTTC.

This chain connects TRBV7-9 to TRBJ1-1; a possible D gene is TRBD1 (6 bases). This CDR3 region has 14 residues. Germline V CDR1 and CDR2: SEHNR, FQNEAQ (reference sequence). Trimming stripped 7 bases from V and 3 bases from J, with 15 bases between. CDR3 in DNA: TGTGCCAGCAACCCATGGGGGGCTGACACTGAAGCTTTCTTT. It codes for CASNPWGADTEAFF.

This chain connects TRBV6-4 to TRBJ2-2, with D unresolved. CDR3 length equals 14 residues. Trimming took off 0 bases at V and 3 bases at J, with 5 bases between the two ends. From germline, CDR1 is MRHNA and CDR2 SNTAGT. CDR3 coding DNA: TGTGCCAGCAGTGACTCTCCGGACACCGGGGAGCTGTTTTTT. Protein: CASSDSPDTGELFF.

This sequence joins TRBV9 and TRBJ2-7; D is ambiguous. CDR1 and CDR2 (germline): SGDLS, YYNGEE. V was cut by 7 bases and J by 2 bases, with 16 bases left in between. The CDR3 totals 14 residues. This CDR3 reads CASAWGADTYEQYF. CDR3 DNA: TGTGCCAGCGCCTGGGGTGCTGATACCTACGAGCAGTACTTC.

V gene TRBV28 combines with J gene TRBJ1-5; D possibly corresponds to TRBD1 (5 bases). V was shortened by 5 bases and J by 7 bases, with 12 bases between the two germline ends. Per germline, CDR1 MDHEN and CDR2 SYDVKM. This CDR3 contains 13 residues. The CDR3 DNA follows: TGTGCCAGCAGTACAGGACTCCGACAGCCCCAGCATTTT. The encoded protein is CASSTGLRQPQHF.

CDR3 sequence: CAWGEDRGRSGYTF. The CDR3 DNA reads TGTGCCTGGGGCGAGGACAGGGGGAGGAGTGGCTACACCTTC. The chain recombines TRBV30 with TRBJ1-2; 10 positions match TRBD1. CDR3 length equals 14 residues. Germline V gene lookup returns CDR1 GTSNPN and CDR2 SVGIG (reference sequence). Trimming took 5 bases from V and 7 from J; bases not matched to a gene: 10.

The V and J genes are TRBV19 and TRBJ2-3; 10 bases are a match to TRBD2. The CDR3 extends over 18 amino acids. The germline V gene encodes CDR1 LNHDA and CDR2 SQIVND (reference sequence). With V trimmed by 1 base and J by 6 bases, 13 bases remained unmatched. Written as DNA, the CDR3 is TGTGCCAGTAGTATAGCCCCCCCTAGCGGGGGTTCTTTGGATACGCAGTATTTT. It codes for CASSIAPPSGGSLDTQYF.

This chain links TRBV10-3 with TRBJ2-1; 8 bases fit TRBD1. J gave up 4 bases and V 10 bases, and 6 bases lay outside the gene matches. The CDR3 runs to 13 residues. Germline CDR1 is ENHRY and CDR2 is SYGVKD. The CDR3 loop is CATWTGLYNEQFF. For the CDR3, the DNA is TGTGCCACCTGGACAGGGCTATACAATGAGCAGTTCTTC.

A single count supports this clone. The J gene is TRBJ2-2, the V gene TRBV9; D is perhaps TRBD1 or TRBD2 (6 bases each). Trimming cost V 0 bases and J 14 bases, with 14 bases left between them. This CDR3 spans 13 amino acids. Germline V gene sequence: CDR1 SGDLS, CDR2 YYNGEE. CDR3 loop: CASSVDVGGPLFF. The CDR3 DNA reads TGTGCCAGCAGCGTAGATGTGGGGGGCCCCCTGTTTTTT.

This clone was seen a handful of times. The rearrangement joins TRBV5-1 to TRBJ2-6, with 8 bases aligning to TRBD2. CDR1 is SGHRS, CDR2 YFSETQ, per germline. Unmatched junction bases numbered 8, after V lost 2 bases and J lost 4 bases. The CDR3 spans 17 residues. The CDR3 bases are TGCGCCAGCAGCTTAGGACTAGCTTTGGGAGGGGCCAACGTCCTGACTTTC. Its translation is CASSLGLALGGANVLTF.

The DNA of the CDR3 is TGCGCCAGCAGGTCTAGCGGGGTCCGAGATACGCAGTATTTT. Protein sequence: CASRSSGVRDTQYF. The V call is TRBV10-2, the J call TRBJ2-3; the match to TRBD2 covers 9 bases. The germline V gene has CDR1 WSHSY and CDR2 SAAADI. The CDR3 totals 14 residues. V trimming: 6 bases; J trimming: 5 bases; junction bases outside the gene matches: 6.

By its share, this clone is medium-sized (0.01 to 0.1%). The chain employs TRBV5-5 and TRBJ1-1, with D hard to call. This CDR3 region has 15 residues. Trimming removed 0 bases at V and 1 base at J, with 10 bases between. Germline CDR1 reads SGHKS; CDR2 reads YYEKEE (reference sequence). As DNA, the CDR3 is TGTGCCAGCAGCTTGGCCCCCGGGGAGAACACTGAAGCTTTCTTT. It is translated as CASSLAPGENTEAFF.

V is TRBV4-2 and J is TRBJ1-2, with D perhaps matching TRBD1 (6 bases). CDR3 length equals 13 residues. The V and J ends lost 0 bases and 8 bases respectively, with 10 bases between them. CDR1 is LGHNA, CDR2 YNFKEQ, per germline. CDR3 sequence reads: CASSQEQGRGYTF. CDR3 nucleotides: TGTGCCAGCAGCCAAGAACAGGGACGGGGCTACACCTTC.

This clone was detected only once. Here the CDR3 DNA reads TGTGCCACCAGCACCTCCGGCAGGGGGCATTTCGGTGTCTACGAGCAGTACTTC. Translated: CATSTSGRGHFGVYEQYF. J is TRBJ2-7 and V is TRBV15; 8 bases match TRBD1. J was trimmed by 3 bases and V by 4 bases; bases with no gene match: 17. The CDR3 is 18 amino acids. Germline loops: CDR1 LNHNV, CDR2 YYDKDF (reference sequence). The full variable domain, in which reference TRBV15 and TRBJ2-7 provide the parts outside the CDR3, is DAMVIQNPRYQVTQFGKPVTLSCSQTLNHNVMYWYQQKSSQAPKLLFHYYDKDFNNEADTPDNFQSRRPNTSFCFLDIRSPGLGDTAMYLCATSTSGRGHFGVYEQYFGPGTRLTVT.

This chain links TRBV5-1 with TRBJ2-1; 12 bases agree with TRBD2. The CDR3 runs 17 residues. Germline-derived CDR1 and CDR2 are SGHRS and YFSETQ. V lost 3 bases to trimming and J lost 9 bases; unmatched junction nucleotides: 13. Written as DNA, the CDR3 is TGCGCCAGCAGCTCTGAGCCCGCTAGCGGGGGGGCGGGTGAGCAGTTCTTC. Encoded protein: CASSSEPASGGAGEQFF. Combining the CDR3 with reference TRBV5-1 and TRBJ2-1 gives the whole variable domain KAGVTQTPRYLIKTRGQQVTLSCSPISGHRSVSWYQQTPGQGLQFLFEYFSETQRNKGNFPGRFSGRQFSNSRSEMNVSTLELGDSALYLCASSSEPASGGAGEQFFGPGTRLTVL.

This clone has a handful of counts. The rearrangement joins TRBV5-4 to TRBJ2-1; D not certain. The CDR3 length is 14 residues. Germline V CDR1 and CDR2: SGHNT, YYREEE (reference sequence). Trimming took 3 bases from V and 8 from J, leaving 15 bases between them. Here the CDR3 DNA reads TGTGCCAGCAGCTCCTACCGACCGGCCGATGAGCAGTTCTTC. Residues: CASSSYRPADEQFF.

V gene TRBV11-2 combines with J gene TRBJ1-5; D is perhaps TRBD1 (5 bases). With 0 bases removed from V and 6 bases from J, the gap between germline ends came to 12 bases. The CDR3 covers 15 residues. CDR1 and CDR2 from the germline V gene are SGHAT and FQNNGV. The CDR3 nucleotides read TGTGCCAGCAGCTTAGAGGGGGGGAAAGGTCAGCCCCAGCATTTT. Encoded protein: CASSLEGGKGQPQHF.

This clone was detected only a few times. The genes are TRBV21-1 and TRBJ1-3. TRBV21-1 is termed a pseudogene. The CDR3 covers 17 residues. CDR3 amino acids: CASSESDGPASGNTIYF. The CDR3 DNA follows: TGTGCCAGCAGCGAAAGTGACGGGCCAGCCTCTGGAAACACCATATATTTT.

This chain links TRBV2 with TRBJ2-3; a weak D match, TRBD2 (6 bases). V was shortened by 11 bases and J by 7 bases, with 19 bases between the two germline ends. CDR3 length equals 13 residues. CDR1 and CDR2 from the germline V gene are SNHLY and FYNNEI. This CDR3 is CAGAGGLGNTQYF. CDR3 DNA: TGTGCCGGAGCGGGCGGGCTAGGGAATACGCAGTATTTT.

This chain links TRBV18 with TRBJ2-7; the D is unclear. V was trimmed by 6 bases and J by 3 bases, leaving 18 bases between them. Germline lookup yields CDR1 KGHSH and CDR2 LQKENI. The CDR3 is 15 residues long. The CDR3 DNA reads as TGTGCCAGCTCCCCCCCGTCGGATCGTAACTACGAGCAGTACTTC. It yields the protein CASSPPSDRNYEQYF.

The V gene is TRBV7-9, the J gene TRBJ2-1; 7 positions match TRBD1. Trimming cost V 5 bases and J 3 bases; bases outside gene matches: 4. The germline V gene encodes CDR1 SEHNR and CDR2 FQNEAQ (reference sequence). The CDR3 spans 14 residues. The CDR3 DNA is TGTGCCAGCAGCAACCGGGACAGCTACAATGAGCAGTTCTTC. Translated: CASSNRDSYNEQFF.

The rearrangement links TRBV7-2 to TRBJ2-3; 8 nucleotides align to TRBD2. Looked up from germline, CDR1 is SGHTA and CDR2 is FQGNSA. J gave up 4 bases and V 8 bases, and 14 bases lay outside the gene matches. The CDR3 sequence is 16 residues long. The CDR3 sequence is CASGLGQSGGPDTQYF. In DNA, the CDR3 is TGTGCCAGCGGGTTGGGACAAAGCGGGGGCCCAGATACGCAGTATTTT.

The chain uses TRBV6-5 and TRBJ1-2, with D uncertain. Trimming stripped 11 bases from V and 8 bases from J, with 21 bases between. The CDR3 contains 13 residues. Germline loops: CDR1 MNHEY, CDR2 SVGAGI. DNA of the CDR3: TGTGCCGGAGATAGGGATAACTTGGGCGGCTACACCTTC. Translation gives CAGDRDNLGGYTF.

The CDR3 nucleotides are TGTGCCAGCAGCTACGGACAGAAGATCTCCTACGAGCAGTACTTC. This gives the protein CASSYGQKISYEQYF. V and J are TRBV14 and TRBJ2-7, with a possible D match to TRBD1 (6 bases). The CDR3 is 15 amino acids. Trimming removed 5 bases at V and 0 bases at J, with 14 bases between. Germline loops: CDR1 SGHDN, CDR2 FVKESK. Supplemented by reference TRBV14 and TRBJ2-7, the full variable domain reads EAGVTQFPSHSVIEKGQTVTLRCDPISGHDNLYWYRRVMGKEIKFLLHFVKESKQDESGMPNNRFLAERTGGTYSTLKVQPAELEDSGVYFCASSYGQKISYEQYFGPGTRLTVT.

V usage is TRBV6-1 and J usage is TRBJ1-2; D not resolved. V was clipped by 3 bases and J by 4 bases, with 9 bases between them. The CDR3 loop spans 13 amino acids. CDR1 is MNHNS, CDR2 SASEGT, per germline. DNA of the CDR3: TGTGCCAGCAGTGATGATTGGGGCTATGGCTACACCTTC. Encoded protein: CASSDDWGYGYTF.